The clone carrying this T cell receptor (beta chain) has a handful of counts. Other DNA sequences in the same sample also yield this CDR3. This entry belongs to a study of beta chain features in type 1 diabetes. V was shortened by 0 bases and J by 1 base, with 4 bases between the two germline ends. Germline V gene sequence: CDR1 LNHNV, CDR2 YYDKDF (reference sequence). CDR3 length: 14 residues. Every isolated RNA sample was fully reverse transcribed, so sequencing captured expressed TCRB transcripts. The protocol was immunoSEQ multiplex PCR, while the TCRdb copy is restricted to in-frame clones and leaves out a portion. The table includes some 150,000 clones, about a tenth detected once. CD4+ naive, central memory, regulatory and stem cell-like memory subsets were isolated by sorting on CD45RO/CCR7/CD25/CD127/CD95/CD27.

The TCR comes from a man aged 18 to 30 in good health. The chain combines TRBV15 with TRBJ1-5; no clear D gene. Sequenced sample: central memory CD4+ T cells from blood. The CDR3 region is CATSRDRSNQPQHF. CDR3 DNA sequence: TGTGCCACCAGCAGAGACAGAAGCAATCAGCCCCAGCATTTT.